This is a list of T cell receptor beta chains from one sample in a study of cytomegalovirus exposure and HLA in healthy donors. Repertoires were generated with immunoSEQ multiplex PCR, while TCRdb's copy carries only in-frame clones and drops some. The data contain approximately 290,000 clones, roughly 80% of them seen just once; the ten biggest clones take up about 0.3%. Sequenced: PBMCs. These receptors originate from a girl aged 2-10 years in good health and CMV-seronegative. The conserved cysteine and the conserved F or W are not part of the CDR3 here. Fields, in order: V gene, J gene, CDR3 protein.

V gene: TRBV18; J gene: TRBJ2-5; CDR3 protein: ASSLGLAGEETQY
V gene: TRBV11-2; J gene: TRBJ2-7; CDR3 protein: ASSLGFGRAYEQY
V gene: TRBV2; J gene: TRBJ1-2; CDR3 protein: ATEQGLGTT
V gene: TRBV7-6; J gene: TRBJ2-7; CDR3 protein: ASSSEPGHSYEQY
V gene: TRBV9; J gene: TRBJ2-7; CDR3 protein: ASASSGGSYEQY
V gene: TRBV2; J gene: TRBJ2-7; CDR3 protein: ASIIAGDPYEQY
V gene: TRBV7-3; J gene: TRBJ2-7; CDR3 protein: ASSPRGRTGVNEQY
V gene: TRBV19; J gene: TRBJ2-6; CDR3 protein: ASSITTTDSGANVLT
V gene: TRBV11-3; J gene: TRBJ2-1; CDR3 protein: ASSLDGGNNEQF
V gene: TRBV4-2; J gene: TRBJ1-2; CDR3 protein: ASSQDQRGGGDGYT
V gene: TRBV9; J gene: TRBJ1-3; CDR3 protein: ASSPGHRSGNTIY
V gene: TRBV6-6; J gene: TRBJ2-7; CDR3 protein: ASSYTISQQY
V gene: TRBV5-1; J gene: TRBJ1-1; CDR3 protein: ASSLGGLGQGSEAF
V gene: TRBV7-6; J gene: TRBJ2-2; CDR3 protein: ASSSPGATGELF
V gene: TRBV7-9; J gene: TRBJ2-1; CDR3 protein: ASSGRSTDISDNEQF
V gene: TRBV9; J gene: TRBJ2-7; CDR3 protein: ASSPGGSGRGTIYEQY
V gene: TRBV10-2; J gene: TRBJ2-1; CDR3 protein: ASTYAGSPYNEQF
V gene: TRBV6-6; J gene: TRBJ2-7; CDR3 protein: ASSYTFTGGLYEQY
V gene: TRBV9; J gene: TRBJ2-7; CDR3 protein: ASSDGHSYEQY
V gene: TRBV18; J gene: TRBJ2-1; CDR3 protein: ASSPISTYNEQF
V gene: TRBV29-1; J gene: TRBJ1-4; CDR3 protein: SVDGGTEKLF
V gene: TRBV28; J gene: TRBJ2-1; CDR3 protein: ASSSEWLGNNEQF
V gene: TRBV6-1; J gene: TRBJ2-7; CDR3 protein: ASSLNLVYEQY
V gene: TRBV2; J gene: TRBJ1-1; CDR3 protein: ASSDGPGNTEAF
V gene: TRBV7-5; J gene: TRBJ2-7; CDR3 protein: ARSLGEETYEQY
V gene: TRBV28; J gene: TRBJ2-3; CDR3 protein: ASSIPRGRANGNTQY
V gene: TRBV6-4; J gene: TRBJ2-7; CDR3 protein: ASSDGKEDLYEQY
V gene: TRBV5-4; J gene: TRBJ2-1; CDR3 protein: ASSLSVRDGSYNEQF
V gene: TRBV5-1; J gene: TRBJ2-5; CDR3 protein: ASSLEGRETQY
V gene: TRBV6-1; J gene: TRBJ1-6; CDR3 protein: ASRESLGQGGVRSSPLH
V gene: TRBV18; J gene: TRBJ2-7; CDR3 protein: ASSRLGTGEYEQY
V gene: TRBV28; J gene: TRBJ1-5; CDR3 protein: ASSFQISNQPQH
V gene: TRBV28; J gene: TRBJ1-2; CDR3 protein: ASSPHRDSTHYGYT
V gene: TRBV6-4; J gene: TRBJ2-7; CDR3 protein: ASSLLAGGTYEQY
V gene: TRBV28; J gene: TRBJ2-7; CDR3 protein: ASSIDSTGGEQY
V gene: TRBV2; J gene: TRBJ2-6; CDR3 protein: ASSGQFSGANVLT
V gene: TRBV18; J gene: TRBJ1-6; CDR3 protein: ASSGTGVGSPLH
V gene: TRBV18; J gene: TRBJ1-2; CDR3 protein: ASSLRTGDYGYT
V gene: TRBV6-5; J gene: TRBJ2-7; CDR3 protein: ASSRQHASPYEQY
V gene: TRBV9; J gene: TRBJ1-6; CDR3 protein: ASSARQVASYNSPLH
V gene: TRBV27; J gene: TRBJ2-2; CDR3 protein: ASSFFGNTGELF
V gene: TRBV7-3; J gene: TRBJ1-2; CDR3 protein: ASSSARGYGYT
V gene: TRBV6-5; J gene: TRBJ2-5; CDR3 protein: ASRQDQETQY
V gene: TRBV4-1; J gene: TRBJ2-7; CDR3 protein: ASSGTGGPYEQY
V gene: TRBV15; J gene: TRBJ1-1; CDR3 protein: ATARVRAGTEAF
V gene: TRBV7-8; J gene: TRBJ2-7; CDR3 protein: ASSLDPNEQY
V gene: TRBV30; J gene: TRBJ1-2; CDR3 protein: AWSVSRTGGGYGYT